The next 15 T cell receptor beta chains were all read from a single sample in a study of regulatory T cells in long-lasting Graves disease. Arm-PCR of CDR3 regions with iRepertoire HTBI primers generated TCR beta libraries. TCRdb analysed the multiplex PCR reads with MiXCR anew, one entry per CDR3 protein. Of about 540,000 distinct CDR3 sequences in the sample, less than 15% were seen once. The time point is: newly diagnosed GD, antithyroid drugs for less than 3 months. Researchers made the TCR library from RNA that was extracted from PBMCs. This same sample was also part of a study on T cells in Graves' hyperthyroidism and ophthalmopathy.

The sequencing here drew on peripheral blood mononuclear cells (PBMCs), taken at new diagnosis, from a patient treated with antithyroid drugs. These TCRs come from a man aged 25-45 years with Graves disease.

This clonotype was seen more than once but under ten times. The V gene is TRBV18, the J gene TRBJ1-1; possibly TRBD1 for D (5 bases). The V and J ends lost 3 bases and 1 base respectively, with 9 bases between them. The length of the CDR3 is 14 residues. The germline gives CDR1 KGHSH, CDR2 LQKENI. This CDR3 reads CASSPAGGNTEAFF. The CDR3 nucleotides read TGTGCCAGCTCACCCGCGGGGGGGAACACTGAAGCTTTCTTT.

This clonotype was detected only a few times. The chain couples TRBV19 to TRBJ2-1; the D gene is possibly TRBD1 (6 bases). The CDR3 has 12 residues. V was trimmed by 5 bases and J by 4 bases, leaving 6 bases between them. The germline gives CDR1 LNHDA, CDR2 SQIVND (reference sequence). CDR3 residues: CASSDRYNEQFF. CDR3 in DNA: TGTGCCAGTAGTGACAGGTACAATGAGCAGTTCTTC.

This clonotype was counted many times. V is TRBV19 and J is TRBJ1-1; D unresolved. Germline assignment: CDR1 LNHDA and CDR2 SQIVND (reference sequence). This CDR3 contains 15 residues. Deletions cut 2 bases from V and 0 bases from J, with 10 bases between. In DNA, the CDR3 is TGTGCCAGTAGTATAAGTCCCAGGATGAACACTGAAGCTTTCTTT. Translating it yields CASSISPRMNTEAFF.

This clonotype was counted at least ten times. The chain carries TRBV5-1 and TRBJ2-5; 10 bases line up with TRBD2. The CDR3 runs to 16 residues. The germline CDR1 and CDR2 sequences are SGHRS and YFSETQ. The V segment lost 1 base and the J segment 1 base; nucleotides outside the gene matches: 4. The CDR3 DNA reads as TGCGCCAGCAGCTTGAACGTAGCGGGGGGCCAAGAGACCCAGTACTTC. Amino acid sequence: CASSLNVAGGQETQYF.

This clonotype was counted between two and nine times. The V call is TRBV20-1, the J call TRBJ2-3, with 10 bases matching TRBD1. The CDR3 has 14 residues. Germline V gene sequence: CDR1 DFQATT, CDR2 SNEGSKA (reference sequence). V shed 6 bases and J 3 bases; nucleotides not matched to a gene: 6. The CDR3 loop reads CSASDRGRTDTQYF. CDR3 nucleotides: TGCAGTGCCTCGGACAGGGGGAGGACAGATACGCAGTATTTT.

This clonotype was counted ten times or more. The chain combines TRBV6-2 or TRBV6-3 with TRBJ2-4, with a tentative D call TRBD1 (7 bases). Looked up from germline, CDR1 is MNHEY and CDR2 is SVGEGT. The CDR3 contains 16 residues. V was clipped by 0 bases and J by 8 bases, with 17 bases between them. DNA for the CDR3: TGTGCCAGCAGTTACTCGATTTTATCCAGGGGGGACATTCAGTACTTC. Its translation is CASSYSILSRGDIQYF.

This clonotype occurred a few times. The V and J genes are TRBV10-1 and TRBJ2-7; 14 bases line up with TRBD2. This CDR3 comprises 15 residues. Trimming removed 4 bases from V and 3 bases from J; junction bases left unmatched: 2. CDR1 is WNHNN, CDR2 SYGVQD, per germline (reference sequence). DNA of the CDR3: TGCGCCAGCAGTGGGGGACTAGCGGGGGACTACGAGCAGTACTTC. Its translation: CASSGGLAGDYEQYF.

This chain uses TRBV27 with TRBJ2-5; D uncertain. CDR1 is MNHEY and CDR2 is SMNVEV in the germline V gene (reference sequence). The germline V and J ends were trimmed by 4 bases and 2 bases, with 8 bases remaining between them. The CDR3 runs to 13 residues. Here the CDR3 DNA reads TGTGCCAGCAGTTCCCTGAGGCAAGAGACCCAGTACTTC. Translated: CASSSLRQETQYF.

This clonotype was counted at least ten times. This rearrangement joins TRBV11-3 to TRBJ1-2; no reliable D call. The CDR3 loop spans 13 amino acids. Looked up from germline, CDR1 is SGHNT and CDR2 is YENEEA. V dropped 5 bases and J dropped 6 bases, with 13 bases sitting between them. The CDR3 loop is CASSRGPQDGYTF. For the CDR3, the DNA is TGTGCCAGCAGCCGCGGGCCCCAGGATGGCTACACCTTC. Using reference TRBV11-3 and TRBJ1-2 for the parts outside the CDR3, the full variable domain is EAGVVQSPRYKIIEKKQPVAFWCNPISGHNTLYWYLQNLGQGPELLIRYENEEAVDDSQLPKDRFSAERLKGVDSTLKIQPAELGDSAVYLCASSRGPQDGYTFGSGTRLTVV.

This sequence joins TRBV2 and TRBJ2-2; 10 bases agree with TRBD2. The length of the CDR3 is 20 residues. Per germline, CDR1 SNHLY and CDR2 FYNNEI. With V trimmed by 3 bases and J by 1 base, 14 bases remained unmatched. In DNA form, the CDR3 reads TGTGCCAGCAGTGAGGCGACTAGCGGGTCCAGCGTCTGGAACACCGGGGAGCTGTTTTTT. Translation gives CASSEATSGSSVWNTGELFF. Full variable domain (missing parts from reference TRBV2 and TRBJ2-2): EPEVTQTPSHQVTQMGQEVILRCVPISNHLYFYWYRQILGQKVEFLVSFYNNEISEKSEIFDDQFSVERPDGSNFTLKIRSTKLEDSAMYFCASSEATSGSSVWNTGELFFGEGSRLTVL.

This clonotype came up many times. The rearrangement links TRBV7-8 to TRBJ1-2; 7 positions agree with TRBD1. Germline CDR1 reads SGHVS; CDR2 reads FQNEAQ. The CDR3 spans 15 residues. V trimming: 3 bases; J trimming: 6 bases; junction bases outside the gene matches: 10. The chain's CDR3 is CASSFSTRQGDGYTF. CDR3 bases: TGTGCCAGCAGCTTTTCCACTAGGCAGGGGGATGGCTACACCTTC.

This clonotype was seen many times. The chain combines TRBV18 with TRBJ2-1; D uncertain. The CDR3 runs 11 residues. The V end was cut by 4 bases, the J end by 8 bases, with 6 bases between. In germline, CDR1 is KGHSH, CDR2 LQKENI. The CDR3 nucleotides read TGTGCCAGCTCACAGAGCTATGAGCAGTTCTTC. This translates into CASSQSYEQFF.

This clonotype was observed many times. The V call is TRBV29-1, the J call TRBJ2-7; 11 bases line up with TRBD2. The CDR3 is made up of 15 amino acids. Trimming took 4 bases from V and 6 from J; bases not matched to a gene: 11. CDR1 is SQVTM, CDR2 ANQGSEA, per germline. The DNA for the CDR3 is TGCAGCGTTGTAGCTAGCGGGAGGCTGGACCGCGAGCAGTACTTC. This encodes CSVVASGRLDREQYF.

This clonotype was detected many times. This chain connects TRBV27 to TRBJ2-1; D is possibly TRBD1 or TRBD2 (5 bases each). Germline V lookup: CDR1 MNHEY, CDR2 SMNVEV (reference sequence). The CDR3 runs to 18 residues. The germline V and J ends were trimmed by 6 bases and 4 bases, with 25 bases remaining between them. CDR3 amino acids: CASRRGIDSRRVYNEQFF. The DNA for the CDR3 is TGTGCCAGCAGGAGGGGAATCGATAGCCGGAGAGTTTACAATGAGCAGTTCTTC.

This clonotype has just a few counts. This chain uses TRBV18 with TRBJ2-7; no definite D call. Between the trimmed V and J ends, which lost 6 bases and 1 base, there was a span of 13 bases. There are 14 residues in the CDR3. CDR1 and CDR2 (germline): KGHSH, LQKENI. Here the CDR3 reads CASSPSPGSYEQYF. The CDR3 DNA is TGTGCCAGCTCTCCAAGTCCCGGGTCCTACGAGCAGTACTTC.